The sequence of this T cell receptor (beta chain) was determined in a study of cytomegalovirus exposure and HLA in healthy donors (dated by TCRdb to the late 2010s). Regarding the research as a whole: An earlier analysis of approximately 640 of the donors reported roughly 270 Gb of sequence data and roughly 100 million unique TCR beta sequences from about 179 million T cells. Roughly 290 gigabases of sequencing data and 75 million to 85 million unique TCR sequences made up an early release that covered 500 to 700 HLA-typed donors. The genetic ancestry cluster associated with self-reported Caucasian donors included approximately 85% of the 398 genotyped donors. The study was designed to test whether signatures of past pathogen exposure could be identified by cataloging public T cell receptors. Using immunosequencing, the study profiled T cell repertoires from about 650 subjects and related those repertoires to cytomegalovirus serostatus. Besides the first cohort of around 700 subjects, a separate validation cohort made up of over 95 different subjects was used. The study combined high-throughput TCR immunosequencing, statistical association of individual TCRs with disease status, and machine learning to predict cytomegalovirus infection status. To study patterns of TCR occurrence, a later analysis re-analyzed previously published TCR beta repertoires from 500 to 850 donors and added high-resolution HLA genotyping. In the later analysis, no new phenotypic data were used to find candidate immune exposures; instead, reliance was placed on TCR beta sequences and their occurrence across donors. To decide whether each TCR beta V gene segment behaved as functional or pseudogenic, an earlier analysis of 587 of the donors relied on high-throughput TCR beta sequencing. Donor age, sex, ethnicity and CMV serostatus were collected together with the repertoire data. A later genetic analysis took genome-wide SNP genotypes for about 65% of the 666 donors and used that subset as a discovery cohort. All discovery cohort repertoires had been generated on a single sequencing platform. HLA typing included class I and class II loci at four-digit resolution. Typing coverage differed by locus: A, B, C, DRB1 and DQB1 were typed in roughly 620-640 donors, DQA1 in roughly 500, DPA1 in 600 to 610, and DPB1 in around 440. Because of strong linkage in the cohort, roughly five DR-DQ haplotypes were treated as single units for association and clustering. Across 300 to 500 genotyped donors of the cohort, an average of approximately 220,000 unique TCR beta nucleotide sequences per donor were sequenced, and approximately 19% of those sequences were non-productive.

The library was made by the immunoSEQ multiplex PCR assay. For the multiplex PCR, a mixture combining 60 forward primers for TCR Vbeta segments and 13 reverse primers for TCR Jbeta segments was used. A multiplex PCR assay on genomic DNA amplified the CDR3 region of rearranged TCR beta genes. On the Illumina HiSeq System, the amplified TCR beta libraries were sequenced as 87-base-pair reads. In the original analysis: Across the roughly 640 repertoires, a later analysis counted some 81 million unique TCR beta chains, around 10 million of which were shared by at least two donors. Raw reads were error-corrected and collapsed into unique sequences with a nearest-neighbor algorithm that merged closely related sequences to remove PCR and sequencing errors. To assign V, D and J gene segments, CDR3 sequences were aligned to IMGT reference sequences. For a sequence to be retained, a match of at least six nucleotides was required to both a V gene segment and a J gene segment. Rearrangements were called productive when the CDR3 lacked stop codons and stayed in frame with V and J; all others were non-productive. Following IMGT convention, CDR3 was defined as the stretch from the second conserved V-encoded cysteine up to the conserved J-encoded phenylalanine. The earlier analysis of some 600 of the donors excluded sequences that lacked an unambiguous match to a single V gene segment. In an earlier analysis of 587 of the donors, V segments were called functional above 56.7% productive rearrangements and were called segregating when the between-donor standard deviation exceeded 5%. To diagnose cytomegalovirus status from the catalog of TCR beta chain sequences, a statistical classification framework was built. V and J gene assignment, in a later analysis, came from comparing TCR nucleotide sequences with IMGT/GENE-DB human TR gene sequences. In a later analysis, CDR3 sequences and most-parsimonious VDJ recombination scenarios were assigned using the TCRdist pipeline. In a later analysis, each TCR beta chain was defined by its CDR3 amino acid sequence together with its V-gene family, and reads lacking a unique V-gene family were excluded. As a way to deal with suspected cross-contamination and a sequencing artifact, a later analysis dropped approximately 570 nucleotide sequences that were highly shared and had low generation probability. For each public chain, a later analysis derived a clonal expansion index from normalized ranks of inferred template counts within each repertoire. In a later analysis, generation probabilities were computed with a VDJ recombination model fitted to out-of-frame rearrangements, and the resulting probabilities were checked against IGoR. In a later analysis, hypergeometric tests were used to score TCR-TCR, TCR-HLA and TCR-CMV co-occurrence, with a repertoire-size bias correction applied to TCR pairs. False discovery rates were estimated in a later analysis by permuting HLA or CMV assignments 20 times. In a later analysis, co-occurring TCRs were grouped using DBSCAN, with TCRdist sequence similarity added in when clustering inside HLA-allele-positive subsets. Repertoires with fewer than 30,000 or more than 120,000 public chains, plus five repertoires with anomalous nucleotide sharing, were excluded from co-occurrence clustering. Entries here come from immuneACCESS through TCRdb and include only in-frame sequences with V and J called. Some clones fail to appear in such tables; in the studies checked, an unresolved V gene covers under half of the shortfall, and the cause of the remainder is unknown. V, J and clone size are taken as reported in that table, and D and trimming were inferred from the DNA itself. Counted in this sample were around 230,000 clones; around 80% of them appeared once. About 6.4% of the sample is held by the ten biggest clonotypes.

Overall study outcomes, separate from this receptor: In a later analysis, some 17,000 TCR beta sequences were associated with specific HLA alleles at a false discovery rate of 0.05. The only immune exposure information available for the cohort was CMV serostatus. In a later analysis, the rate of TCR association differed among HLA loci, with DRB1 alleles having the most associated TCRs and HLA-C alleles having the fewest. Strong co-occurrence of HLA alleles, especially DR and DQ, made assigning TCR associations to individual alleles difficult. A later analysis found that most CMV-associated TCR beta chains appeared HLA-restricted, with HLA associations seemingly driven largely by CMV exposure. Because some donors lacked HLA typing at each locus, the association tests relied only on the typed subset. In an earlier analysis of about 540 of the donors, most TCR beta V segments were observed in productive rearrangements about 90% or about 30% of the time, broadly matching IMGT annotations. Compared with the roughly 700-donor mean, donors in an Asian-associated ancestry cluster had fewer N-insertions in productive TCRs, according to a later genetic analysis. Presence/absence analyses assumed roughly uniform sequencing depth across donors, an assumption that may not hold. The classifier was reported to diagnose cytomegalovirus status with high specificity and sensitivity in both the original cohort and the validation cohort. Three of the identified cytomegalovirus-associated TCR beta chains were confirmed in vitro to be specific for cytomegalovirus antigens. Seventeen rarely observed V segments, including chromosome 9 orphons, were excluded from the earlier analysis of some 590 of the donors because counts were too low. A total of some 180 TCR beta chains were listed by the study as associated with cytomegalovirus. The authors suggested that the approach could potentially be generalized to other disease states and immunological phenotypes. Because the 87-base-pair reads could not distinguish some IMGT-functional V segments, including TRBV6-2 and TRBV6-3, those segments were excluded. Compared with equally common non-associated chains, HLA-associated TCR beta chains in a later analysis were more clonally expanded and had lower generation probabilities. This cohort had only TCR beta chains sequenced, and the lack of alpha or paired-chain data limited which features could be detected. Across donors, most TCR sequences were observed very rarely, whereas some public TCRs were present in many individuals. In a later genetic analysis, a missense DCLRE1C variant was associated with V-gene and J-gene trimming of TCR beta chains, and the association was replicated in an independent cohort. Correlated functional status among segregating V segments might reflect linkage disequilibrium, but an unknown experimental factor could not be ruled out. A later analysis reported that several top co-occurrence clusters appeared linked to parvovirus B19, influenza, CMV and Epstein-Barr virus. A further reported finding was that TCR beta sequences accurately predicted the HLA-A and HLA-B alleles for most subjects in the first cohort. A cluster of highly shared sequence variants was judged likely to represent a technical artifact of the sequencing pipeline.

The cohort comprised 670 or so healthy bone marrow donors. At the time of sampling, all cohort members were nominally healthy, though unrecorded immune exposures were likely present. The donor tested CMV seropositive and was one of the 289 seropositive cohort members. A peripheral blood sample was collected from each donor, and TCR beta sequencing was performed on peripheral blood mononuclear cells. The Qiagen DNeasy Blood Extraction Kit was used to extract genomic DNA from the blood cell samples. For this clone: It has no known antigen specificity. No much larger clonotype is one base removed from it; base qualities were not supplied.

For CDR1 and CDR2, the germline V gene lists MDHEN and SYDVKM. The CDR3 holds 15 amino acids from the cysteine to the phenylalanine. The CDR3 DNA has 45 bases and is translated from base 1. V loses 0 bases of germline sequence and J loses 5 bases, and the interval between the two ends is 14 bases. This TCR was recovered from a man aged 35-49 years in good health and CMV-seropositive. The specimen was PBMCs. The sequence is built from TRBV28 and TRBJ2-7, with TRBD1 perhaps the D gene, on 5 matching bases. The nucleotide sequence is given as TGTGCCAGCAGTTTATGGGGGCACGGCATGAACGAGCAGTACTTC. It translates as CASSLWGHGMNEQYF.